A single T cell receptor (beta chain) is shown here with its context. This sample is part of a study of blood T cells in healthy people across ages. PCR was performed a second time for about 6 to 12 cycles using a sample-barcoded 5' primer and a J-beta primer mix. TCRdb reprocessed the 5' RACE reads via MiXCR and lists one record per CDR3 protein. This repertoire shows approximately 800,000 distinct CDR3 sequences, more than 25% found once; its top ten account for around 2.9%. The CDR3 spans 14 residues. V trimming: 5 bases; J trimming: 3 bases; junction bases outside the gene matches: 5. In germline, CDR1 is LNHDA, CDR2 SQIVND (reference sequence). These records were also assigned to another study, of T cells of mothers and their children. That paper states: Per child, around 2.7 million TCR beta CDR3 reads were obtained, against over 10 million per mother.

This receptor was obtained from a boy aged 5-17 years in good health. The V call is TRBV19, the J call TRBJ1-2; 8 bases align to TRBD1. Sequencing was carried out using blood. CDR3 nucleotides: TGTGCCAGTAGTCCCGACAGGGGATACTATGGCTACACCTTC. Encoded protein: CASSPDRGYYGYTF. Combining the CDR3 with reference TRBV19 and TRBJ1-2 gives the whole variable domain DGGITQSPKYLFRKEGQNVTLSCEQNLNHDAMYWYRQDPGQGLRLIYYSQIVNDFQKGDIAEGYSVSREKKESFPLTVTSAQKNPTAFYLCASSPDRGYYGYTFGSGTRLTVV.